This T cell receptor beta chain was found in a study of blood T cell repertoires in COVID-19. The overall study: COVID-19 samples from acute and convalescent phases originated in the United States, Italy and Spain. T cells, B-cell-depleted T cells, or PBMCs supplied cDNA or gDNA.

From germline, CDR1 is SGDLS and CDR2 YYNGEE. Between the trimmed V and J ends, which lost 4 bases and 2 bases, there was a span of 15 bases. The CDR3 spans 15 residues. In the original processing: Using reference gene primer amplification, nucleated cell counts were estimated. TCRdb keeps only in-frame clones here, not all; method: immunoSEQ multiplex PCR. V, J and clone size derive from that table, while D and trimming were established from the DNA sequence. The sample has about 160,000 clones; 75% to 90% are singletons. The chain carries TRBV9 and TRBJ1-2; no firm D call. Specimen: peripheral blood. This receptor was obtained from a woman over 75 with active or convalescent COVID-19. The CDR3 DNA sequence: TGTGCCAGCAGCAGCCGGTGGGCAGTCAACTATGGCTACACCTTC. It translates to CASSSRWAVNYGYTF. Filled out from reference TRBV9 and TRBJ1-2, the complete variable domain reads DSGVTQTPKHLITATGQRVTLRCSPRSGDLSVYWYQQSLDQGLQFLIQYYNGEERAKGNILERFSAQQFPDLHSELNLSSLELGDSALYFCASSSRWAVNYGYTFGSGTRLTVV.